The source of this T cell receptor beta chain is a study of T cells in tumors and immune-related adverse events. Produced via immunoSEQ multiplex PCR; TCRdb's table is partial and in-frame only. Among 4,500 or so clones listed, 82% were seen once. The sequence was collected from a female donor with metastatic renal cell carcinoma. The sample in question was skin tissue, obtained from a patient treated with anti-PD-1 therapy.

The CDR3 coding sequence is TGTGCCAGCAGCTTAGGGTACCAGCACAATGAGCAGTTCTTC. Translated: CASSLGYQHNEQFF. This rearrangement joins TRBV7-9 to TRBJ2-1; D is ambiguous. Between the trimmed V and J ends, which lost 1 base and 5 bases, there was a span of 9 bases. The CDR3 contains 14 residues. Germline assignment: CDR1 SEHNR and CDR2 FQNEAQ (reference sequence). Complete variable domain (other parts from reference TRBV7-9 and TRBJ2-1): DTGVSQNPRHKITKRGQNVTFRCDPISEHNRLYWYRQTLGQGPEFLTYFQNEAQLEKSRLLSDRFSAERPKGSFSTLEIQRTEQGDSAMYLCASSLGYQHNEQFFGPGTRLTVL.